A single sample gave rise to the 8 T cell receptor beta chains below, sequenced in a study of T-cell reconstitution after alpha-beta-depleted transplantation in children. Using unique molecular identifiers, the investigators prepared the TCRbeta library. TCRdb ran MiXCR on the PCR reads and lists one entry per CDR3 protein. The sample lists a few hundred thousand distinct CDR3 sequences, over 10% occurring once. Sequencing was performed on PBMCs, mostly from graft donor cells, taken 360 days after TCRalphabeta/CD19-depleted stem cell transplant. The receptors originated from a male patient between 10 and 17 years old who had a stem cell transplant for acute myeloid leukemia, so the T cells may come from the graft donor.

V and J are TRBV6-2 or TRBV6-3 and TRBJ2-1; D gene ambiguous. The CDR3 totals 12 residues. In germline, CDR1 is MNHEY, CDR2 SVGEGT. With 7 bases removed from V and 10 bases from J, the gap between germline ends came to 14 bases. The CDR3: CASTSLPQEQFF. In nucleotides, the CDR3 is TGTGCCAGCACCTCCCTACCTCAAGAGCAGTTCTTC.

The table lists this clonotype with a few counts. The gene calls are TRBV27 and TRBJ2-1, with D possibly being TRBD2 (6 bases). The CDR3 contains 16 residues. The V and J ends lost 0 bases and 5 bases respectively, with 14 bases between them. Germline values: CDR1 MNHEY, CDR2 SMNVEV (reference sequence). As DNA, the CDR3 is TGTGCCAGCAGTTTATCGTGGGGACTCCAAAACAATGAGCAGTTCTTC. Amino acids: CASSLSWGLQNNEQFF.

The rearrangement uses TRBV6-2 or TRBV6-3 and TRBJ2-3; D is unclear. This CDR3 contains 11 residues. Looked up from germline, CDR1 is MNHEY and CDR2 is SVGEGT. CDR3 nucleotide sequence: TGTGGCCCGGACCGAAATCAGTCGCAGTATTTT. Translated, it gives CGPDRNQSQYF.

The chain couples TRBV30 to TRBJ2-1; 13 nucleotides line up with TRBD2. From germline, CDR1 is GTSNPN and CDR2 SVGIG (reference sequence). The CDR3 extends over 16 amino acids. The J segment lost 1 base and the V segment lost 0 bases, leaving 0 bases of the junction unmatched. CDR3 DNA: TGTGCCTGGAGTGTACTAGCGGGAGGGTCCTACAATGAGCAGTTCTTC. It yields the protein CAWSVLAGGSYNEQFF. The full variable domain, rest sourced from reference TRBV30 and TRBJ2-1, is SQTIHQWPATLVQPVGSPLSLECTVEGTSNPNLYWYRQAAGRGLQLLFYSVGIGQISSEVPQNLSASRPQDRQFILSSKKLLLSDSGFYLCAWSVLAGGSYNEQFFGPGTRLTVL.

V gene TRBV7-9 combines with J gene TRBJ2-7; 11 bases fit TRBD2. V lost 3 bases and J lost 5; bases outside the gene matches: 12. This CDR3 contains 17 residues. Germline assignment: CDR1 SEHNR and CDR2 FQNEAQ (reference sequence). The DNA of the CDR3 is TGTGCCAGCAGCTTCGGCTCTACTAGCGGGAGCCCCAACGAGCAGTACTTC. It specifies CASSFGSTSGSPNEQYF.

This clonotype was observed a few times. V gene TRBV21-1 combines with J gene TRBJ1-2; whether TRBD1, the table's D call, matches the DNA was not checked. TRBV21-1 is assigned pseudogene status. CDR3 length: 15 residues. In DNA form, the CDR3 reads TGTGCCAGCAGCAAAGATGGGCACCCTGAGAGTGGCTACACCTTC. Encoded protein: CASSKDGHPESGYTF.

This clonotype was counted ten times or more. CDR3 region: CASSLMGAHEQYF. For the CDR3, the DNA is TGTGCCAGCAGTCTCATGGGGGCCCACGAGCAGTACTTC. The chain recombines TRBV7-9 with TRBJ2-7, with D tentatively TRBD1 (6 bases). Germline assignment: CDR1 SEHNR and CDR2 FQNEAQ (reference sequence). The CDR3 sequence is 13 residues long. Trimming pared 6 bases from V and 5 bases from J, leaving 14 bases between. The full variable domain, with the rest looked up from reference TRBV7-9 and TRBJ2-7, is DTGVSQNPRHKITKRGQNVTFRCDPISEHNRLYWYRQTLGQGPEFLTYFQNEAQLEKSRLLSDRFSAERPKGSFSTLEIQRTEQGDSAMYLCASSLMGAHEQYFGPGTRLTVT.

The gene calls are TRBV20-1 and TRBJ2-3, with TRBD2 matching 8 bases. Trimming at V came to 6 bases and at J to 4 bases, leaving 6 bases not matched to a gene. The germline CDR1 and CDR2 sequences are DFQATT and SNEGSKA (reference sequence). CDR3 length: 13 amino acids. CDR3 bases: TGCAGTGCGTCCTCGGGAGGGCCAGATACGCAGTATTTT. It yields the protein CSASSGGPDTQYF.